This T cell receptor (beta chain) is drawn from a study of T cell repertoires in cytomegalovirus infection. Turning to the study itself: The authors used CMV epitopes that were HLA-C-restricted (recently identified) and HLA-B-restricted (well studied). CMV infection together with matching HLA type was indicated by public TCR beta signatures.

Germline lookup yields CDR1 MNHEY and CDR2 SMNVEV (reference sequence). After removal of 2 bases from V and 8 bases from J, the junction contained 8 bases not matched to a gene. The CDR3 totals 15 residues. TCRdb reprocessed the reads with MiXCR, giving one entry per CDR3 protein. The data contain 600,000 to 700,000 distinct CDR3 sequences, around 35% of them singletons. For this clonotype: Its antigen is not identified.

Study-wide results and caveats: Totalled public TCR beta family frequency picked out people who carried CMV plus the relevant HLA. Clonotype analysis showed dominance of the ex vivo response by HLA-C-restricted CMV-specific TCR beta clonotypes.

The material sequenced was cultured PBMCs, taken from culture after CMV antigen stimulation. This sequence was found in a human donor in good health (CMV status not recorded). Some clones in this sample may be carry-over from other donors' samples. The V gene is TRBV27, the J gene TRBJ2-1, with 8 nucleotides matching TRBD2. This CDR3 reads CASSLPSGRGDEQFF. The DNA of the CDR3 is TGTGCCAGCAGTTTACCCAGCGGGAGAGGAGATGAGCAGTTCTTC.